This record covers a single T cell receptor beta chain. There is no known antigen for this receptor. Base qualities are not provided; no much larger clone lies one nucleotide away. The study was a case-control design nested within a healthcare worker cohort in London, UK, with weekly nasopharyngeal swab PCR tests and blood sampling. Healthcare workers were recruited between 23 and 31 March 2020, during the week of the UK lockdown, and were followed weekly for up to about 15 weeks. Receptors were amplified or captured by 5' RACE. The listed sequencing device is NextSeq 500. Unique molecular identifiers were attached to individual cDNA molecules in the TCR library protocol so that sequencing error and PCR bias could be corrected. Both TCR alpha and beta chains were sequenced, and tight co-correlation was observed between alpha and beta sequence abundances in each sample. As for the original processing: Decombinator V4 was used to annotate the V gene, J gene and CDR3 of the TCR sequences. Expanded TCRs were defined as changing significantly between any two time points under a Poisson model with p below 0.0001. TCR abundances were normalised to the total number of TCRs sequenced per sample and were expressed as counts per million. TRAV1-2 paired with TRAJ12, TRAJ20 or TRAJ33 defined MAIT TCRs, while TRAV10 paired with TRAJ18 defined iNKT TCRs. VDJdb, accessed on 1 November 2021, was searched for TCRs annotated for CMV, EBV and SARS-CoV-2, and TCRs annotated for more than one antigen were excluded. TCRdb passed the public sequencing reads through fastp at Q25 and MiXCR, retaining productive beta sequences. Every distinct CDR3 protein forms one entry, paired with its most common genes and DNA. V and J calls and clone size were set by TCRdb, not the authors. This sample lists just over 95,000 distinct CDR3 sequences; roughly 9.6% were detected once. 5.1% of the sample is in the top ten clones.

The data were obtained in a study of early T cells in non-severe SARS-CoV-2 infection listed by TCRdb under 2021. Regarding the complete study: Because TCR sequencing was done on bulk RNA from unsorted whole blood, the alpha and beta chains could not be paired. The research as a whole found: VDJdb matching was skewed toward anti-spike CD8 responses, so virus-specific expansions were likely underestimated and private and CD4 specificities were missed.

The CDR3 starts with the cysteine, ends with the phenylalanine, and has 21 residues. Of the read, only the CDR3 DNA is kept; its 63 bases are in frame from base 1. The sequence joins TRBV21-1 to TRBJ2-5; the D call of TRBD2 is as the table states it, not checked on the DNA. TRBV21-1 corresponds to a pseudogene. Sequencing was done on a sample of whole blood. This receptor was obtained from an adult who was a healthcare worker with PCR-confirmed SARS-CoV-2 infection or an uninfected control (not recorded which). CDR3 protein: CASSTYRTGLAHPGYQETQYF. Read as DNA, the sequence is TGTGCCAGCAGCACCTACCGGACAGGACTAGCGCACCCGGGGTACCAAGAGACCCAGTACTTC.